This TCR beta chain was captured in a study of T cell responses to AZD1222 COVID-19 vaccine. The wider study: Analysis merged second doses at about 4 or about 12 weeks.

Profiling relied on immunoSEQ multiplex PCR, and the TCRdb table lists in-frame clones only, not all of them. In the table there are about 53,000 clones, about four fifths of which are singletons. Comments on this clone: Its target is unknown.

General study findings and limits: White British people made up most donors, females outnumbered males, and clonal diversity was possibly underestimated. No day 14 peak samples; only post-peak repertoires were characterized.

The clonotype comes from an adult in good health. The sample here was peripheral blood, taken on day 0 of AZD1222 vaccination.

The chain's CDR3 is CASSSGPGQGNQPQHF. The CDR3 bases are TGTGCCAGCAGCTCGGGACCGGGACAGGGCAATCAGCCCCAGCATTTT. The chain joins TRBV5-4 to TRBJ1-5; 8 positions agree with TRBD1. This CDR3 has 16 amino acids. Trimming cost V 3 bases and J 2 bases; bases outside gene matches: 7. The V gene's germline CDR1 is SGHNT and CDR2 YYREEE (reference sequence).